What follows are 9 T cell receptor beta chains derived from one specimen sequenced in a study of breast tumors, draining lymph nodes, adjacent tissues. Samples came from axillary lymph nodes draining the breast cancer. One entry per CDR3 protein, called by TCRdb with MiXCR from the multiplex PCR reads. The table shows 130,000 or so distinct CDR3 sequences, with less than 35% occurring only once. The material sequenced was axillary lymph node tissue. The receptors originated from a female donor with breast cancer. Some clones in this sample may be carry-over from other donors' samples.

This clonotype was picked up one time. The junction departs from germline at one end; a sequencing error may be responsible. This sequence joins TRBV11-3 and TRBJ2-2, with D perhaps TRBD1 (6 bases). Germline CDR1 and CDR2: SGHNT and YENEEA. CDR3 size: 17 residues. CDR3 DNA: TGTGCCATCAGCCTAGATCAAGGGGGAGCGAGTACCGGGGAGCTGTTTTTT. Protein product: CAISLDQGGASTGELFF.

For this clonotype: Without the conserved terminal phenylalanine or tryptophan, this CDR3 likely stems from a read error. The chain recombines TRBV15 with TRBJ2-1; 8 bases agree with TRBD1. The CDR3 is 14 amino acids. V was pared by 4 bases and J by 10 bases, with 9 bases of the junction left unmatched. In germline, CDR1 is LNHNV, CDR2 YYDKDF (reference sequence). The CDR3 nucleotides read TGTGCCACCAGCATCCGGACAGGGCTTAACGAGCAGTTCCTC. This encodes CATSIRTGLNEQFL.

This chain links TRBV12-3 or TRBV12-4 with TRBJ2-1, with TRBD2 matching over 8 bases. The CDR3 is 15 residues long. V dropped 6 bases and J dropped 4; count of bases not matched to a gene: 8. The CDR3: CASRTGGARYNEQFF. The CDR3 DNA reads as TGTGCCAGCAGGACGGGGGGGGCACGGTACAATGAGCAGTTCTTC.

The CDR3 DNA follows: TGTGCCAGCAGCGTTCACGGAGGGGAGGTTGGCAATCAGCCCCAGCATTTT. It codes for CASSVHGGEVGNQPQHF. The chain uses TRBV9 and TRBJ1-5; a possible D gene is TRBD1 (5 bases). The CDR3 runs 17 residues. Trimming took 2 bases from V and 2 from J, leaving 17 bases between them. The V gene's germline CDR1 is SGDLS and CDR2 YYNGEE.

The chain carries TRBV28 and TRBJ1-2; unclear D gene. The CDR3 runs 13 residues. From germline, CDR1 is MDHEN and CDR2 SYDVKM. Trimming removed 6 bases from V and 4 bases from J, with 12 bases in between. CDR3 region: CASSTDLGYGYTF. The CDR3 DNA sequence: TGTGCCAGCAGCACAGATCTTGGCTATGGCTACACCTTC.

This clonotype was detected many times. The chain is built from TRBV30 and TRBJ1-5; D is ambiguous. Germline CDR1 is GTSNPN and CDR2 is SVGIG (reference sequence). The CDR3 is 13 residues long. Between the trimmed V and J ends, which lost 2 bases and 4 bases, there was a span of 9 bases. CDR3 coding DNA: TGTGCCTGGAGTTACGGGAGAAATCAGCCCCAGCATTTT. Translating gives CAWSYGRNQPQHF. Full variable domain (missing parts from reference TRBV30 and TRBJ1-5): SQTIHQWPATLVQPVGSPLSLECTVEGTSNPNLYWYRQAAGRGLQLLFYSVGIGQISSEVPQNLSASRPQDRQFILSSKKLLLSDSGFYLCAWSYGRNQPQHFGDGTRLSIL.

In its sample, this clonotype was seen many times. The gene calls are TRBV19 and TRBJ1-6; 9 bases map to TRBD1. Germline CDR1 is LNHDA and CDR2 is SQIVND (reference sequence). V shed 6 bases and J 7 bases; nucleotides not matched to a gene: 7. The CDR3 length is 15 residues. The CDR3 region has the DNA TGTGCCAGTAGCAGGGACAGGGCCAACAATTCACCCCTCCACTTT. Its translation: CASSRDRANNSPLHF.

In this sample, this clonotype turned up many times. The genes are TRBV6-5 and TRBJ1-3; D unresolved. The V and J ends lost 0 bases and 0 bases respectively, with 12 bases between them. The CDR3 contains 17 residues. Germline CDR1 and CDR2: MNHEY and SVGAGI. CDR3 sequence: CASSYSRQKLSGNTIYF. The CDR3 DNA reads TGTGCCAGCAGTTACTCGAGGCAGAAACTCTCTGGAAACACCATATATTTT.

The CDR3 sequence is CATSDSGLQGNGNQPQHF. Written as DNA, the CDR3 is TGTGCCACCAGTGATTCGGGGTTACAGGGAAATGGCAATCAGCCCCAGCATTTT. The chain has TRBV24-1 and TRBJ1-5; a weak D match, TRBD1 (6 bases). CDR1 is KGHDR and CDR2 is SFDVKD in the germline V gene. The length of the CDR3 is 18 residues. The germline V and J ends were trimmed by 2 bases and 2 bases, with 18 bases remaining between them.